These 5 T cell receptor beta chains were sequenced from one sample in a study of response to subunit inactivated influenza vaccine. TCRdb called the RT-PCR reads again in MiXCR, with one record for every CDR3 protein. The data hold approximately 680,000 distinct CDR3 sequences, with 15% to 18% observed a single time. Sequenced material: PBMCs from blood, taken less than 13 days after vaccination. The receptors here all came from a man aged 50-60 years who received an inactivated influenza vaccine.

The chain links TRBV27 to TRBJ2-7; D possibly corresponds to TRBD2 (6 bases). The ends were cut back, 3 bases at V and 0 bases at J, with 12 bases in the middle. CDR1 and CDR2 (germline): MNHEY, SMNVEV (reference sequence). This CDR3 comprises 15 residues. The CDR3 is CASSFKWEASYEQYF. CDR3 nucleotides: TGTGCCAGCAGTTTCAAGTGGGAGGCCTCCTACGAGCAGTACTTC.

A few counts support this clonotype. The rearrangement joins TRBV7-9 to TRBJ2-5, with TRBD1 identical over 9 bases. Germline CDR1 and CDR2: SEHNR and FQNEAQ (reference sequence). The CDR3 extends over 16 amino acids. V gave up 0 bases and J gave up 3 bases; unmatched junction bases: 5. This CDR3 reads CASSLALGQGEETQYF. The CDR3 DNA sequence: TGTGCCAGCAGCTTAGCGCTGGGACAGGGTGAAGAGACCCAGTACTTC.

The J gene is TRBJ2-1, the V gene TRBV7-8, with 7 bases fitting TRBD2. CDR3 length: 17 amino acids. Germline assignment: CDR1 SGHVS and CDR2 FQNEAQ. The ends lost 0 bases at V and 4 bases at J; junction bases unmatched: 9. Written as DNA, the CDR3 is TGTGCCAGCAGCTTAGCGGCGGCGGGAGTCGTTTACAATGAGCAGTTCTTC. It encodes CASSLAAAGVVYNEQFF.

The chain uses TRBV20-1 and TRBJ2-7, with 9 bases matching TRBD2. The V and J ends lost 6 bases and 0 bases, in that order; junction bases with no gene match: 6. The germline V gene encodes CDR1 DFQATT and CDR2 SNEGSKA (reference sequence). The CDR3 totals 14 residues. The CDR3 DNA reads as TGCAGTGCCCGCTATAGCGGGAGCTCCTACGAGCAGTACTTC. Translated: CSARYSGSSYEQYF.

This clonotype was detected ten times or more. The V and J genes are TRBV3-1 and TRBJ2-3, with 13 bases aligning to TRBD2. V lost 4 bases to trimming and J lost 4 bases; unmatched junction nucleotides: 5. The CDR3 runs 16 residues. CDR1 LGHDT and CDR2 YNNKEL come from the germline V gene (reference sequence). Here the CDR3 DNA reads TGTGCCAGCAGCCGGCTCGGACTAGCGGGAGCAGATACGCAGTATTTT. It encodes CASSRLGLAGADTQYF.